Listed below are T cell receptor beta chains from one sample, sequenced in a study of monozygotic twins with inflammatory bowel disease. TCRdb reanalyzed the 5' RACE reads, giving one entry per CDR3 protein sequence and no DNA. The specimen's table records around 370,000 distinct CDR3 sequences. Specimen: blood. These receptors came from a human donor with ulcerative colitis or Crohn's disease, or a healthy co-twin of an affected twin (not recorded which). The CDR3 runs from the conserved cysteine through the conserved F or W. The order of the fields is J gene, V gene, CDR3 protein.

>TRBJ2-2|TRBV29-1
CSVSWTGGTGELFF
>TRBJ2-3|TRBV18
CASSPAPTDTQYF
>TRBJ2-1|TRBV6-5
CASSSTGASDFYNEQFF
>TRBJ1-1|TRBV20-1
CSAGKGSRWTEAFF
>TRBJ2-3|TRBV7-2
CASSAELAGGLGTQYF
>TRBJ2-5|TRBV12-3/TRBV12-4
CASSYPPRGGQETQYF
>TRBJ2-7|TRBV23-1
CASNPVPYEQYF
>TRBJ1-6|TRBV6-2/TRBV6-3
CASSNAGGNSPLHF
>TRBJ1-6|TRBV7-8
CASRPTRQGLGSPLHF
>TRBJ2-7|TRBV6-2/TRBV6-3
CASSYEGTGAYEQYF
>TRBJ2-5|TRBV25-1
CASSSRQGNQETQYF
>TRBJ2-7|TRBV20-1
CSAGPDRAGYEQYF
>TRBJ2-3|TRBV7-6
CASRPGLTDTQYF
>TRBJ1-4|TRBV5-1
CASSLGTGENEKLFF
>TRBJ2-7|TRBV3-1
CASSQAWNRGNEQYF
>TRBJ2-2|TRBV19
CASSIDHGGGTGELFF
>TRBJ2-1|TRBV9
CASSVRGLYSGGINEQFF
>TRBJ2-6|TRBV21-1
CASSKVRHIGSGANVLTF
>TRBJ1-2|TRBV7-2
CASSSDRRTYGYTF
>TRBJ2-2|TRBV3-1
CASSRDSGWELFF
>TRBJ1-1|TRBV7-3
CASSLTRGPPNTEAFF
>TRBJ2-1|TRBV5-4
CASSPGTEGFHEQFF
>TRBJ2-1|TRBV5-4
CASSLRSSGGYEQFF
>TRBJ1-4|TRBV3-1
CASSQGDRANEKLFF